These 31 T cell receptor beta chains were sequenced from one sample in a study of blood T cell repertoires in COVID-19. Repertoires were generated with immunoSEQ multiplex PCR, while TCRdb's copy carries only in-frame clones and drops some. Here the sample spans about 34,000 clones, less than 95% being singletons. Sequencing input: peripheral blood. The receptors come from a man older than 75 with acute or convalescent COVID-19.

The V call is TRBV19, the J call TRBJ1-4; TRBD1 might be the D (5 bases). The CDR3 is 15 amino acids. Trimming removed 3 bases at V and 0 bases at J, with 8 bases between. Germline lookup yields CDR1 LNHDA and CDR2 SQIVND (reference sequence). The CDR3 loop is CASSIGGTTNEKLFF. Here the CDR3 DNA reads TGTGCCAGTAGTATTGGGGGGACAACTAATGAAAAACTGTTTTTT.

CDR3 bases: TGTGCCAGTTTAGGGGTGGGGGGTCAGCCCCAGCATTTT. Protein sequence: CASLGVGGQPQHF. The chain combines TRBV2 with TRBJ1-5, with a tentative D call TRBD1 (5 bases). The CDR3 has 13 residues. The V gene's germline CDR1 is SNHLY and CDR2 FYNNEI. With 9 bases removed from V and 6 bases from J, the gap between germline ends came to 15 bases.

The chain recombines TRBV5-1 with TRBJ1-3; D gene ambiguous. Between the trimmed V and J ends, which lost 4 bases and 0 bases, there was a span of 14 bases. The CDR3 spans 16 residues. Germline CDR1 and CDR2: SGHRS and YFSETQ. The CDR3 DNA reads as TGCGCCAGCAGCCTGGGCGGTGTTGGCTCTGGAAACACCATATATTTT. Translated: CASSLGGVGSGNTIYF.

This clone was found once. The chain links TRBV5-1 to TRBJ1-1; D unclear. V was shortened by 6 bases and J by 4 bases, with 16 bases between the two germline ends. CDR3 length: 14 residues. Germline CDR1 and CDR2: SGHRS and YFSETQ. The CDR3 DNA reads as TGCGCCAGCATTTCCGGGAAGGGTAGCACTGAAGCTTTCTTT. It codes for CASISGKGSTEAFF.

This chain uses TRBV21-1 with TRBJ1-5; TRBD1, the D gene given by the table, was not confirmed from the DNA. TRBV21-1 is flagged as a pseudogene. This CDR3 is built from 19 residues. CDR3 protein: CASSKGGQSVGLGDQPQHF. The CDR3 DNA reads TGTGCCAGCAGCAAAGGGGGACAGTCAGTTGGGCTGGGTGATCAGCCCCAGCATTTT.

The rearrangement uses TRBV11-2 and TRBJ2-1, with 10 nucleotides matching TRBD1. This CDR3 contains 14 residues. Germline V gene data show CDR1 as SGHAT and CDR2 as FQNNGV. Trimming at V came to 4 bases and at J to 3 bases, leaving 0 bases not matched to a gene. In DNA form, the CDR3 reads TGTGCCAGCAGCTGGACAGGGGGCTACAATGAGCAGTTCTTC. Amino acids: CASSWTGGYNEQFF.

The chain recombines TRBV19 with TRBJ2-3; 7 bases fit TRBD1. Losses at the gene ends were 11 bases for V and 3 bases for J; bases not matched to a gene: 8. The germline V gene encodes CDR1 LNHDA and CDR2 SQIVND (reference sequence). The CDR3 covers 13 residues. CDR3 sequence reads: CASRGGGTDTQYF. CDR3 nucleotides: TGTGCCTCTAGAGGGGGCGGGACAGATACGCAGTATTTT.

This clone was found once. V gene TRBV19 combines with J gene TRBJ2-2; TRBD1 matches at 12 bases. The CDR3 has 17 amino acids. Germline V gives CDR1 LNHDA, CDR2 SQIVND (reference sequence). Trimming at V came to 5 bases and at J to 4 bases, leaving 8 bases not matched to a gene. CDR3: CASSVAGQGAFTGELFF. CDR3 in DNA: TGTGCCAGTAGTGTTGCGGGACAGGGGGCCTTCACCGGGGAGCTGTTTTTT.

The rearrangement uses TRBV4-1 and TRBJ2-1, with 10 bases identical to TRBD2. Germline CDR1 reads MGHRA; CDR2 reads YSYEKL. This CDR3 spans 19 amino acids. The J segment lost 4 bases and the V segment lost 1 base, leaving 13 bases of the junction unmatched. CDR3 amino acids: CASSQVGSQRAGGYNEQFF. The CDR3 nucleotides read TGCGCCAGCAGCCAAGTTGGATCCCAAAGAGCGGGAGGGTACAATGAGCAGTTCTTC.

The rearrangement uses TRBV12-3 or TRBV12-4 and TRBJ1-5; D is undetermined. V was cut by 3 bases and J by 7 bases, with 10 bases left in between. The CDR3 is made up of 13 amino acids. The CDR3 is CASSLSGLQPQHF. CDR3 DNA sequence: TGTGCCAGCAGTTTGTCGGGTCTCCAGCCCCAGCATTTT.

This clone was seen a handful of times. J is TRBJ2-2 and V is TRBV19, with a weak D call TRBD2 (5 bases). The CDR3 runs 15 residues. The germline V gene has CDR1 LNHDA and CDR2 SQIVND (reference sequence). With 8 bases removed from V and 5 bases from J, the gap between germline ends came to 18 bases. The CDR3 reads CASQLPPRGTGELFF. Here the CDR3 DNA reads TGTGCCAGTCAATTACCTCCCCGGGGAACCGGGGAGCTGTTTTTT.

This chain joins TRBV11-3 and TRBJ1-1, with D hard to call. The V end lost 4 bases, the J end lost 0 bases, and 6 bases lay between the germline ends. There are 13 residues in the CDR3. Germline CDR1 SGHNT, CDR2 YENEEA. In DNA form, the CDR3 reads TGTGCCAGCAGCTGGCAGGTGAACACTGAAGCTTTCTTT. Protein product: CASSWQVNTEAFF.

This chain links TRBV7-3 with TRBJ2-5; 7 nucleotides align to TRBD1. V dropped 5 bases and J dropped 5; count of bases not matched to a gene: 8. Germline values: CDR1 SGHTA, CDR2 FQGTGA. CDR3 length: 14 residues. As DNA, the CDR3 is TGTGCCAGCAGCATCCAGGGGGATAGTGAGACCCAGTACTTC. This translates into CASSIQGDSETQYF.

The chain couples TRBV6-5 to TRBJ1-3; D unclear. Trimming left V 0 bases short and J 2 bases short, with 5 bases between. CDR3 length: 14 residues. Germline V gene data show CDR1 as MNHEY and CDR2 as SVGAGI. The CDR3 reads CASSYSTTGNTIYF. In nucleotides, the CDR3 is TGTGCCAGCAGTTACTCAACTACTGGAAACACCATATATTTT.

The V call is TRBV6-1, the J call TRBJ1-3; D may be TRBD1 (6 bases). Germline V gene data show CDR1 as MNHNS and CDR2 as SASEGT. The CDR3 contains 16 residues. V gave up 3 bases and J gave up 0 bases, with 12 bases separating them. The CDR3 here is CASSDPGTLSGNTIYF. CDR3 nucleotide sequence: TGTGCCAGCAGTGACCCTGGGACACTCTCTGGAAACACCATATATTTT.

The chain carries TRBV28 and TRBJ1-2; 10 nucleotides match TRBD1. The CDR3 loop spans 14 amino acids. CDR1 is MDHEN and CDR2 is SYDVKM in the germline V gene. V shed 6 bases and J 3 bases; nucleotides not matched to a gene: 4. Written as DNA, the CDR3 is TGTGCCAGCAGCTTTGGACAGGGGGACTATGGCTACACCTTC. This encodes CASSFGQGDYGYTF.

V gene TRBV7-2 combines with J gene TRBJ2-1; D might be TRBD1 (5 bases). Between the trimmed V and J ends, which lost 4 bases and 1 base, there was a span of 8 bases. The CDR3 is 14 residues long. Germline CDR1 is SGHTA and CDR2 is FQGNSA. The CDR3 nucleotides read TGTGCCAGCAGCTCGACAGCATCCTACAATGAGCAGTTCTTC. This encodes CASSSTASYNEQFF.

V and J are TRBV9 and TRBJ2-5; the D is unclear. The V and J ends lost 2 bases and 1 base respectively, with 6 bases between them. The CDR3 totals 13 residues. Germline V gene data show CDR1 as SGDLS and CDR2 as YYNGEE. CDR3 DNA: TGTGCCAGCAGCGTTGGCACCCAAGAGACCCAGTACTTC. Encoded protein: CASSVGTQETQYF.

In this sample, this clone turned up a few times. The rearrangement links TRBV6-5 to TRBJ2-6, with no clear D. Trimming removed 8 bases at V and 4 bases at J, with 15 bases between. CDR3 length: 15 amino acids. The germline gives CDR1 MNHEY, CDR2 SVGAGI. The CDR3, as DNA: TGTGCCAGCCTACCATGGCCCGGGGGGGCCAACGTCCTGACTTTC. It codes for CASLPWPGGANVLTF.

This chain uses TRBV5-1 with TRBJ1-6; 12 bases are a match to TRBD1. J gave up 7 bases and V 4 bases, and 3 bases lay outside the gene matches. Germline V gene sequence: CDR1 SGHRS, CDR2 YFSETQ. The CDR3 contains 15 residues. CDR3: CASSGGTGGNSPLHF. In nucleotides, the CDR3 is TGCGCCAGCAGCGGCGGGACAGGGGGCAATTCACCCCTCCACTTT.

The chain uses TRBV15 and TRBJ1-6; TRBD1 matches at 8 bases. CDR1 and CDR2 from the germline V gene are LNHNV and YYDKDF (reference sequence). Unmatched junction bases numbered 1, after V lost 3 bases and J lost 9 bases. The CDR3 extends over 13 amino acids. The CDR3 reads CATSRTGVSPLHF. In DNA, the CDR3 is TGTGCCACCAGCAGGACAGGGGTTTCACCCCTCCACTTT.

V usage is TRBV30 and J usage is TRBJ1-6; 11 nucleotides match TRBD1. The ends lost 5 bases at V and 9 bases at J; junction bases unmatched: 3. Germline CDR1 and CDR2: GTSNPN and SVGIG (reference sequence). The CDR3 length is 13 residues. The CDR3 region is CAWGTGGSSPLHF. The CDR3, as DNA: TGTGCCTGGGGGACAGGGGGTTCTTCACCCCTCCACTTT.

The chain employs TRBV10-3 and TRBJ1-2, with a tentative D call TRBD1 (6 bases). Trimming shortened V by 2 bases and J by 6 bases, and 13 bases separated the two germline ends. CDR1 is ENHRY, CDR2 SYGVKD, per germline. This CDR3 is 14 amino acids long. In nucleotides, the CDR3 is TGTGCCATCAGTGAGGGGGAGGGGGGCCATGGCTACACCTTC. This encodes CAISEGEGGHGYTF.

The chain is built from TRBV2 and TRBJ2-7; D is undetermined. The CDR3 runs to 14 residues. V lost 0 bases to trimming and J lost 3 bases, with 9 bases between them. Germline loops: CDR1 SNHLY, CDR2 FYNNEI. This chain's CDR3 is CASSEAQALYEQYF. For the CDR3, the DNA is TGTGCCAGCAGTGAAGCGCAGGCTCTCTACGAGCAGTACTTC.

The chain couples TRBV29-1 to TRBJ2-5; tentative D call: TRBD2 (5 bases). Per the germline V gene, CDR1 is SQVTM and CDR2 is ANQGSEA. V was trimmed by 4 bases and J by 2 bases, leaving 11 bases between them. The CDR3 is 13 residues long. The CDR3 loop reads CSVGGMVQETQYF. CDR3 coding DNA: TGCAGCGTTGGAGGGATGGTACAAGAGACCCAGTACTTC.

The rearrangement links TRBV19 to TRBJ1-4, with D tentatively TRBD1 (6 bases). The CDR3 loop spans 13 amino acids. The germline V gene encodes CDR1 LNHDA and CDR2 SQIVND (reference sequence). Trimming took 5 bases from V and 7 from J, leaving 11 bases between them. The CDR3 region has the DNA TGTGCCAGTAGTTCCCAGGGGTCTGAAAAACTGTTTTTT. It yields the protein CASSSQGSEKLFF.

This clone has just one count. The chain joins TRBV19 to TRBJ1-2, with D hard to call. Trimming cost V 6 bases and J 0 bases, with 8 bases left between them. The CDR3 spans 13 residues. Germline lookup yields CDR1 LNHDA and CDR2 SQIVND (reference sequence). CDR3 protein: CASREAPNYGYTF. The CDR3 bases are TGTGCCAGTAGAGAAGCTCCTAACTATGGCTACACCTTC.

This chain connects TRBV7-9 to TRBJ1-2; D is undetermined. Germline CDR1 reads SEHNR; CDR2 reads FQNEAQ (reference sequence). V lost 2 bases to trimming and J lost 2 bases, with 6 bases between them. This CDR3 is built from 13 residues. In DNA, the CDR3 is TGTGCCAGCAGCTTACCGGGGAACTATGGCTACACCTTC. It codes for CASSLPGNYGYTF.

The rearrangement links TRBV11-2 to TRBJ2-4; 11 bases agree with TRBD1. V was clipped by 5 bases and J by 5 bases; unmatched bases: 11. This CDR3 has 17 amino acids. CDR1 is SGHAT, CDR2 FQNNGV, per germline. The CDR3 sequence is CASSNPGTGGPQNIQYF. The CDR3 nucleotides read TGTGCCAGCAGCAATCCCGGGACAGGGGGGCCCCAAAACATTCAGTACTTC.

This clone was picked up one time. The CDR3 loop reads CAISESMGTTGETQYF. The CDR3 nucleotides read TGTGCCATCAGTGAGTCGATGGGGACTACGGGAGAGACCCAGTACTTC. The chain has TRBV10-3 and TRBJ2-5; 7 bases are a match to TRBD2. Per the germline V gene, CDR1 is ENHRY and CDR2 is SYGVKD. Germline trimming cut 0 bases from V and 4 bases from J; bases unmatched to any gene: 8. This CDR3 contains 16 residues.

This clone was detected once. This sequence joins TRBV19 and TRBJ1-2; perhaps TRBD1 as D (5 bases). V was trimmed by 8 bases and J by 7 bases, leaving 14 bases between them. The CDR3 consists of 12 residues. Germline values: CDR1 LNHDA, CDR2 SQIVND (reference sequence). The CDR3 sequence is CASWGGVSGYTF. As DNA, the CDR3 is TGTGCCAGTTGGGGGGGAGTGAGTGGCTACACCTTC. Together with reference TRBV19 and TRBJ1-2, the CDR3 gives the full variable domain: DGGITQSPKYLFRKEGQNVTLSCEQNLNHDAMYWYRQDPGQGLRLIYYSQIVNDFQKGDIAEGYSVSREKKESFPLTVTSAQKNPTAFYLCASWGGVSGYTFGSGTRLTVV.